This TCR beta chain was obtained from a study of immune evolution from preneoplasia to lung adenocarcinoma. Notes on the study in general: Normal lung had highest clonality; later lesions appeared denser, more diverse.

After pathologic assessment, macro-dissection selected premalignant or tumor cells for extraction. The table came from immunoSEQ multiplex PCR; TCRdb's copy has only in-frame clones and leaves some out. Among around 6,200 clones listed, around 80% were seen once. In regard to this clone: Its antigen is not identified.

Germline V gene sequence: CDR1 SGHRS, CDR2 YFSETQ. This CDR3 has 11 amino acids. V lost 5 bases to trimming and J lost 5 bases, with 8 bases between them. This TCR derives from a person between 50 and 60 years old with lung adenocarcinoma. Sequenced sample: FFPE invasive lung adenocarcinoma tissue. This chain links TRBV5-1 with TRBJ2-7, with D tentatively TRBD2 (5 bases). CDR3 in amino acids: CASRAGDEQYF. The CDR3 DNA reads TGCGCCAGCAGGGCCGGGGACGAGCAGTACTTC.